This TCR beta chain is from a study of T cell repertoires in cytomegalovirus infection. Study-wide results and limits: CMV carriers having the relevant HLA were flagged by cumulative public TCR beta family frequency. Dominant in the ex vivo response were TCR beta clonotypes restricted by HLA-C and specific for CMV.

This clonotype was recorded many times. The antigen is undetermined. A single record per CDR3 protein comes from TCRdb applying MiXCR to the reads. This sample has around 260,000 distinct CDR3 sequences, with around 25% found just once. CDR1 and CDR2 (germline): MNHNY, SVGAGI (reference sequence). After removal of 1 base from V and 4 bases from J, the junction contained 8 bases not matched to a gene. CDR3 length equals 17 residues. The sample consisted of PBMCs. The receptor's source is a human donor in good health (CMV status not recorded). Some clones in this sample may be carry-over from other donors' samples. This chain links TRBV6-6 with TRBJ2-2, with 8 bases identical to TRBD2. The CDR3 region is CASSYYRAGEPTGELFF. DNA for the CDR3: TGTGCCAGCAGTTACTATAGAGCGGGGGAACCCACCGGGGAGCTGTTTTTT.